The 22 T cell receptor beta chains presented below share a single source sample, sequenced in a study of cytomegalovirus exposure and HLA in healthy donors. The PCR was carried out with 60 Vbeta primers and 13 Jbeta primers. Repertoires were generated with immunoSEQ multiplex PCR, while TCRdb's copy carries only in-frame clones and drops some. The data contain about 140,000 clones, more than 75% of them seen just once; the ten biggest clones take up 14%. Source material: PBMCs. The receptors shown here come from a woman aged 40-49 years in good health and CMV-seronegative.

The rearrangement uses TRBV9 and TRBJ2-1; 7 bases line up with TRBD2. Per the germline V gene, CDR1 is SGDLS and CDR2 is YYNGEE. Unmatched junction bases numbered 10, after V lost 0 bases and J lost 7 bases. The CDR3 runs 16 residues. In DNA form, the CDR3 reads TGTGCCAGCAGCGTAGCCCCAGCCCCGCGGGGGAATGAGCAGTTCTTC. Translating it yields CASSVAPAPRGNEQFF.

This clone was counted only a few times. The chain recombines TRBV27 with TRBJ2-5; no definite D call. The V end lost 5 bases, the J end lost 0 bases, and 16 bases lay between the germline ends. CDR1 is MNHEY, CDR2 SMNVEV, per germline (reference sequence). The CDR3 runs to 16 residues. CDR3 sequence (DNA): TGTGCCAGCAGTCTGATCGACCGGGTAAACCAAGAGACCCAGTACTTC. It codes for CASSLIDRVNQETQYF.

The chain has TRBV4-3 and TRBJ2-1; 10 bases are a match to TRBD2. CDR3 length equals 17 residues. Trimming took 0 bases from V and 4 from J; bases not matched to a gene: 6. CDR1 LGHNA and CDR2 YSLEER come from the germline V gene. CDR3 sequence reads: CASSQDPTSGVYNEQFF. The DNA for the CDR3 is TGCGCCAGCAGCCAAGATCCAACTAGCGGGGTATACAATGAGCAGTTCTTC.

The rearrangement links TRBV6-5 to TRBJ2-1, with D maybe TRBD1 (6 bases). Per the germline V gene, CDR1 is MNHEY and CDR2 is SVGAGI. The CDR3 loop spans 13 amino acids. Trimming removed 5 bases at V and 8 bases at J, with 13 bases between. CDR3 region: CASSKLRGHEQFF. For the CDR3, the DNA is TGTGCCAGCAGTAAACTCAGGGGTCATGAGCAGTTCTTC.

The chain has TRBV7-9 and TRBJ1-5, with 9 nucleotides matching TRBD1. V shed 4 bases and J 5 bases; nucleotides not matched to a gene: 3. Germline V gives CDR1 SEHNR, CDR2 FQNEAQ (reference sequence). The CDR3 is made up of 14 amino acids. CDR3 sequence reads: CASSSTGGDQPQHF. The CDR3 DNA is TGTGCCAGCAGCTCGACAGGGGGGGATCAGCCCCAGCATTTT.

The chain links TRBV27 to TRBJ1-3, with D hard to call. The V end was cut by 5 bases, the J end by 2 bases, with 16 bases between. The CDR3 loop spans 16 amino acids. Germline lookup yields CDR1 MNHEY and CDR2 SMNVEV (reference sequence). The CDR3 is CASSPSGTFPGNTIYF. In DNA form, the CDR3 reads TGTGCCAGCAGTCCCTCGGGAACCTTTCCTGGAAACACCATATATTTT.

V and J are TRBV7-2 and TRBJ2-7; D is unclear. The CDR3 is made up of 13 amino acids. The V gene lost 4 bases and the J gene lost 7 bases, with 14 bases spanning the gap. Germline loops: CDR1 SGHTA, CDR2 FQGNSA. CDR3 amino acids: CASSSYLRAEQYF. The CDR3 nucleotides read TGTGCCAGCAGCTCTTATCTTAGAGCGGAGCAGTACTTC.

The chain employs TRBV6-1 and TRBJ2-5, with TRBD2 identical over 8 bases. The DNA end favors TRBJ2-7, so the J call may be wrong. The CDR3 has 17 residues. Germline V gene sequence: CDR1 MNHNS, CDR2 SASEGT. CDR3 nucleotide sequence: TGTGCCAGCAGTGACCGCTTCCAGGGCGGGGGGTTCCGCGAGCAGTACTTC. It is translated as CASSDRFQGGGFREQYF.

The chain employs TRBV6-6 and TRBJ2-3; 10 positions agree with TRBD2. Germline CDR1 reads MNHNY; CDR2 reads SVGAGI (reference sequence). This CDR3 has 15 amino acids. The ends lost 7 bases at V and 2 bases at J; junction bases unmatched: 6. The CDR3 DNA is TGTGCCAGCAACCGACTAGCGGGCCTCACAGATACGCAGTATTTT. The encoded protein is CASNRLAGLTDTQYF.

The rearrangement uses TRBV28 and TRBJ1-5; 10 bases are shared with TRBD1. V was clipped by 5 bases and J by 7 bases; unmatched bases: 17. The CDR3 is 18 amino acids. Germline CDR1 reads MDHEN; CDR2 reads SYDVKM. CDR3 region: CASSQLYLTGGSAQPQHF. CDR3 bases: TGTGCCAGCAGTCAACTTTACTTGACAGGGGGCTCGGCCCAGCCCCAGCATTTT.

The rearrangement uses TRBV4-1 and TRBJ1-2; D gene ambiguous. V shed 0 bases and J shed 7 bases, with 9 bases lying between them. Germline V gene lookup returns CDR1 MGHRA and CDR2 YSYEKL. This CDR3 contains 13 residues. The CDR3 DNA is TGCGCCAGCAGCCAAGATCGGCGGGGTGGCTACACCTTC. This gives the protein CASSQDRRGGYTF.

A few counts support this clone. The V and J genes are TRBV2 and TRBJ2-2, with TRBD2 identical over 10 bases. Germline V gene data show CDR1 as SNHLY and CDR2 as FYNNEI. The trim removed 4 bases at V and 4 bases at J, leaving 0 bases unmatched. The length of the CDR3 is 14 residues. The CDR3 DNA is TGTGCCAGCAGTGGGACTAGCGGCACCGGGGAGCTGTTTTTT. This gives the protein CASSGTSGTGELFF.

This clone has just a few counts. The J gene is TRBJ2-7, the V gene TRBV28; TRBD1 matches at 9 bases. The CDR3 length is 17 residues. CDR1 MDHEN and CDR2 SYDVKM come from the germline V gene. V lost 5 bases, J lost 0 bases, and 11 bases stayed unmatched. The CDR3 nucleotides are TGTGCCAGCAGTCCAATTCTCCGGACAGGGGACTCCTACGAGCAGTACTTC. It translates to CASSPILRTGDSYEQYF. Looking up the rest from reference TRBV28 and TRBJ2-7 gives the full variable domain: DVKVTQSSRYLVKRTGEKVFLECVQDMDHENMFWYRQDPGLGLRLIYFSYDVKMKEKGDIPEGYSVSREKKERFSLILESASTNQTSMYLCASSPILRTGDSYEQYFGPGTRLTVT.

This sequence joins TRBV2 and TRBJ2-1; 9 bases map to TRBD2. Germline V lookup: CDR1 SNHLY, CDR2 FYNNEI. V lost 6 bases and J lost 3; bases outside the gene matches: 9. This CDR3 has 16 amino acids. In DNA, the CDR3 is TGTGCCAGCAGCGCCCGATTAGCGGGGGACTACAATGAGCAGTTCTTC. Its protein is CASSARLAGDYNEQFF.

The chain has TRBV5-6 and TRBJ2-5, with TRBD1 matching 8 bases. The CDR3 runs to 15 residues. The V gene end was trimmed by 1 base and the J gene end by 4 bases; junction bases not matched to a gene: 6. The germline CDR1 and CDR2 sequences are SGHDT and YYEEEE. CDR3 sequence reads: CASSLYQGASETQYF. The CDR3 nucleotides read TGTGCCAGCAGCTTGTATCAGGGGGCTTCAGAGACCCAGTACTTC.

The genes are TRBV28 and TRBJ1-1; 8 bases are shared with TRBD1. The trim removed 3 bases at V and 5 bases at J, leaving 8 bases unmatched. This CDR3 contains 15 residues. CDR1 and CDR2 (germline): MDHEN, SYDVKM. The CDR3 sequence: CASSLGGTGGTEAFF. The CDR3 DNA reads TGTGCCAGCAGTTTGGGGGGAACAGGGGGAACTGAAGCTTTCTTT.

The chain links TRBV27 to TRBJ2-7; TRBD2 matches 7 bases. The J segment lost 1 base and the V segment lost 6 bases, leaving 3 bases of the junction unmatched. Germline CDR1 reads MNHEY; CDR2 reads SMNVEV (reference sequence). This CDR3 region has 13 residues. The CDR3 sequence: CASSLGGSYEQYF. The CDR3 nucleotides are TGTGCCAGCAGCCTGGGAGGGTCCTACGAGCAGTACTTC.

The V call is TRBV6-1, the J call TRBJ2-7; TRBD1 matches 8 bases. The CDR3 contains 14 residues. V dropped 6 bases and J dropped 3; count of bases not matched to a gene: 7. Germline V gene sequence: CDR1 MNHNS, CDR2 SASEGT. The CDR3 DNA follows: TGTGCCAGCAGATCGACAGGGGCAGGCTACGAGCAGTACTTC. Translation: CASRSTGAGYEQYF.

This chain connects TRBV7-2 to TRBJ1-2; unclear D gene. Germline CDR1 and CDR2: SGHTA and FQGNSA. V lost 2 bases to trimming and J lost 4 bases, with 11 bases between them. This CDR3 comprises 14 residues. This CDR3 is CASSLTRNGYGYTF. As DNA, the CDR3 is TGTGCCAGCAGCTTAACGAGGAACGGCTATGGCTACACCTTC.

The gene calls are TRBV7-9 and TRBJ2-1; D is perhaps TRBD1 (7 bases). V was clipped by 5 bases and J by 3 bases, with 11 bases between them. The CDR3 length is 14 residues. Germline values: CDR1 SEHNR, CDR2 FQNEAQ (reference sequence). DNA of the CDR3: TGTGCCAGCAGCCAGGGGGGACTCTACAATGAGCAGTTCTTC. It specifies CASSQGGLYNEQFF.

The J gene is TRBJ1-2, the V gene TRBV5-6, with D maybe TRBD1 (5 bases). The germline V gene has CDR1 SGHDT and CDR2 YYEEEE. The CDR3 covers 16 residues. The V gene lost 1 base and the J gene lost 7 bases, with 20 bases spanning the gap. CDR3 in amino acids: CASSLSVSYGGSGYTF. The CDR3 DNA is TGTGCCAGCAGCTTGTCTGTCTCGTACGGGGGAAGTGGCTACACCTTC.

A few counts support this clone. The V gene is TRBV2, the J gene TRBJ2-1; 8 bases line up with TRBD2. Trimming took 6 bases from V and 0 from J; bases not matched to a gene: 1. In germline, CDR1 is SNHLY, CDR2 FYNNEI. CDR3 length equals 14 residues. The CDR3 reads CASRGTSSYNEQFF. The CDR3 DNA follows: TGTGCCAGCAGGGGGACTAGCTCCTACAATGAGCAGTTCTTC.